The 7 T cell receptor beta chains below all came from one sample that was sequenced in a study of T cell changes during pregnancy in multiple sclerosis. The assay was immunoSEQ multiplex PCR, and TCRdb's table has in-frame clones only and misses some. The table records about 88,000 clones, approximately 92% of them present only once. Here the sequenced sample was peripheral blood, taken in the first trimester of pregnancy. The receptors shown here come from a female donor with multiple sclerosis, enrolled in a pregnancy study.

The chain links TRBV6-1 to TRBJ2-1, with D possibly matching TRBD1 (6 bases). Germline assignment: CDR1 MNHNS and CDR2 SASEGT. There are 13 residues in the CDR3. The germline V and J ends were trimmed by 5 bases and 2 bases, with 7 bases remaining between them. This CDR3 reads CASSRDTYNEQFF. The DNA for the CDR3 is TGTGCCAGCAGTCGGGACACCTACAATGAGCAGTTCTTC.

The chain uses TRBV7-9 and TRBJ1-5; unclear D gene. CDR3 size: 15 residues. Germline CDR1 is SEHNR and CDR2 is FQNEAQ (reference sequence). V was pared by 4 bases and J by 2 bases, with 12 bases between. The CDR3 loop is CASSSGNLGNQPQHF. Written as DNA, the CDR3 is TGTGCCAGCAGCTCCGGGAATCTGGGCAATCAGCCCCAGCATTTT.

The CDR3 loop is CASSLVQYTEAFF. The CDR3 DNA follows: TGTGCCAGCAGCTTAGTTCAATACACTGAAGCTTTCTTT. The chain carries TRBV11-2 and TRBJ1-1; D remains unclear. This CDR3 contains 13 residues. Trimming took off 1 base at V and 3 bases at J, with 6 bases between the two ends. The germline CDR1 and CDR2 sequences are SGHAT and FQNNGV.

V gene TRBV7-2 combines with J gene TRBJ2-7; TRBD1 is a possible D gene (6 bases). Between the trimmed V and J ends, which lost 6 bases and 2 bases, there was a span of 17 bases. The germline gives CDR1 SGHTA, CDR2 FQGNSA. The CDR3 totals 15 residues. The CDR3 here is CASSLRAAGAYEQYF. The CDR3 coding sequence is TGTGCCAGCAGTTTAAGGGCGGCAGGGGCCTACGAGCAGTACTTC.

The chain employs TRBV6-1 and TRBJ2-1; D is perhaps TRBD2 (6 bases). The germline V gene has CDR1 MNHNS and CDR2 SASEGT. V lost 6 bases, J lost 0 bases, and 12 bases lay in between. The CDR3 spans 15 residues. The CDR3 reads CASRIAASSYNEQFF. CDR3 nucleotides: TGTGCCAGCAGGATAGCGGCCAGCTCCTACAATGAGCAGTTCTTC.

This chain connects TRBV4-3 to TRBJ1-2; 9 bases align to TRBD1. The CDR3 extends over 14 amino acids. Germline loops: CDR1 LGHNA, CDR2 YSLEER. J gave up 7 bases and V 3 bases, and 6 bases lay outside the gene matches. The CDR3 reads CASSQLGQGPGYTF. CDR3 nucleotides: TGCGCCAGCAGCCAGTTGGGACAGGGCCCTGGCTACACCTTC.

V gene TRBV9 combines with J gene TRBJ2-1, with a tentative D call TRBD1 (6 bases). This CDR3 spans 14 amino acids. The V and J ends lost 0 bases and 2 bases respectively, with 6 bases between them. The V gene's germline CDR1 is SGDLS and CDR2 YYNGEE. The CDR3, as DNA: TGTGCCAGCAGCGTAGGGACAGCCTACAATGAGCAGTTCTTC. Translating gives CASSVGTAYNEQFF. The variable domain in full, with the rest retrieved from reference TRBV9 and TRBJ2-1, is DSGVTQTPKHLITATGQRVTLRCSPRSGDLSVYWYQQSLDQGLQFLIQYYNGEERAKGNILERFSAQQFPDLHSELNLSSLELGDSALYFCASSVGTAYNEQFFGPGTRLTVL.